This TCR beta chain came from a study of blood T cell repertoires in COVID-19. Study-level background: Researchers got acute and convalescent COVID-19 samples from the United States, Italy and Spain. The cDNA or gDNA used as material had been derived from T cells, B-cell-depleted T cells, or PBMCs.

The CDR3 runs 15 residues. V was clipped by 0 bases and J by 7 bases, with 14 bases between them. The germline V gene has CDR1 SGDLS and CDR2 YYNGEE. Under the authors' procedure: Reference gene primer amplification gave estimated nucleated cell counts. The table came from immunoSEQ multiplex PCR; TCRdb's copy has only in-frame clones and leaves some out. That table gives V, J and clone size, and the DNA gave D and trimming. The sample shows roughly 97,000 clones, 82% of them seen only once. This clonotype was obtained from a man aged 60 to 75 with acute or convalescent COVID-19. Specimen: peripheral blood. The chain is built from TRBV9 and TRBJ1-5; D gene unclear. CDR3 bases: TGTGCCAGCAGCGTAGGTTTAGGAGGGCAGCAGCCCCAGCATTTT. Encoded protein: CASSVGLGGQQPQHF.